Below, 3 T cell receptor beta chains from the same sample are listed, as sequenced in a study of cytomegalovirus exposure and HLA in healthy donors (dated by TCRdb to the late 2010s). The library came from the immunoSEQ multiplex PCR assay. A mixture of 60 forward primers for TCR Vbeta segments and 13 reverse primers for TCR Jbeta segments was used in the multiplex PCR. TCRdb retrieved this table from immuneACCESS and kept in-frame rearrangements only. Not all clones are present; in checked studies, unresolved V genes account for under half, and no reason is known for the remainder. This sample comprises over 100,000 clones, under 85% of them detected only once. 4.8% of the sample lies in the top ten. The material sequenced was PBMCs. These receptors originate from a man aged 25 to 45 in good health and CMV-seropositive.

The CDR3 bases are TGTGCCAGCAGTCCACAGAGCTCCTATAATTCACCCCTCCACTTT. It translates to CASSPQSSYNSPLHF. V usage is TRBV27 and J usage is TRBJ1-6; D call uncertain. CDR1 and CDR2 (germline): MNHEY, SMNVEV (reference sequence). Trimming removed 5 bases at V and 0 bases at J, with 8 bases between. CDR3 length: 15 residues.

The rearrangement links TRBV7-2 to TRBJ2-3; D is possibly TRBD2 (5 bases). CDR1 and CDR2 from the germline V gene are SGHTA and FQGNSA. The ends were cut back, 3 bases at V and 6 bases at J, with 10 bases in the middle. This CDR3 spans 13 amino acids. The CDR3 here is CASSFLTGDTQYF. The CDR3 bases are TGTGCCAGCAGCTTCCTAACGGGGGATACGCAGTATTTT.

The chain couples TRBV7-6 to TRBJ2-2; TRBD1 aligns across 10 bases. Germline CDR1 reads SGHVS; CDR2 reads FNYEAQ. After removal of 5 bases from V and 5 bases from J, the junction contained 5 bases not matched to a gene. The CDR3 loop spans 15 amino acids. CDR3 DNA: TGTGCCAGCAGCCCCCGGGACAGGGGTACCGGGGAGCTGTTTTTT. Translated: CASSPRDRGTGELFF.